A selection of T cell receptor beta chains follows, all from one sample in a study of shared clonotypes between healthy human individuals. Profiled with immunoSEQ multiplex PCR; TCRdb holds only in-frame clones, not every one. The sample shows under 600,000 clones, roughly 98% of them seen only once. Material for sequencing was naive CD8+ T cells sorted from blood. The receptors originated from a man aged 25-45 years in good health. Both conserved end residues are part of each CDR3. D genes are given only for firm matches. Clone size is given for some rows only: seen once, a few or many times, or a class if the clone is expanded.

V	J	size	D	DNA	CDR3
TRBV4-1	TRBJ2-3	.	.	TGCGCCAGCAGCCAAGACTTGACAGATACGCAGTATTTT	CASSQDLTDTQYF
TRBV18	TRBJ2-7	.	TRBD1	TGTGCCAGCTCAACGGACAGGGAAAATTACTACGAGCAGTACTTC	CASSTDRENYYEQYF
TRBV27	TRBJ2-3	.	.	TGTGCCAGCAGGGTCCCCGGTAGGGATACGCAGTATTTT	CASRVPGRDTQYF
TRBV7-6	TRBJ1-1	.	TRBD1	TGTGCCAGCAGCCCTCGACAGGGTTGGAACACTGAAGCTTTCTTT	CASSPRQGWNTEAFF
TRBV5-1	TRBJ2-7	.	.	TGCGCCAGCAGCTTTGTGGGAGTGGTTGACGAGCAGTACTTC	CASSFVGVVDEQYF
TRBV7-6	TRBJ2-3	once	.	TGTGCCAGCAGCTCCAAGACTCACAGCATCACAGATACGCAGTATTTT	CASSSKTHSITDTQYF
TRBV10-1	TRBJ1-1	.	.	TGCGCCAGCCGCCAAGCTTTCTTT	CASRQAFF
TRBV6-1	TRBJ2-7	.	TRBD1	TGTGCCAGCAGTGGGTGGACAGGGGGCCCATACGAGCAGTACTTC	CASSGWTGGPYEQYF
TRBV7-7	TRBJ2-7	.	TRBD1	TGTGCTAGCAGCACGGGACAGGGCTTGGGCGAGCAGTACTTC	CASSTGQGLGEQYF
TRBV10-3	TRBJ2-5	.	.	TGTGCCATCAGTGAGCGTCAAGGGGGAGCAGAGACCCAGTACTTC	CAISERQGGAETQYF
TRBV4-1	TRBJ1-1	once	.	TGCGCCAGCAGCCAAGAGGGGGGAACTGAAGCTTTCTTT	CASSQEGGTEAFF
TRBV4-3	TRBJ2-3	few	.	TGCGCCAGCAGCCAAGATATGAGAAGTGCTGTTCTGGATACGCAGTATTTT	CASSQDMRSAVLDTQYF
TRBV7-2	TRBJ2-1	.	TRBD1	TGTGCCAGCATGAACAGGGGGCATTACAATGAGCAGTTCTTC	CASMNRGHYNEQFF
TRBV7-8	TRBJ2-7	.	TRBD1	TGTGCCAGCAGCCCGGTAAGGACAGGGGGTTACGAGCAGTACTTC	CASSPVRTGGYEQYF
TRBV11-2	TRBJ1-1	.	.	TGTGCCAGCAGCTTACACCCAGGGGTCAACATTTACACTGAAGCTTTCTTT	CASSLHPGVNIYTEAFF
TRBV18	TRBJ1-4	.	.	TGTGCCAGCTCACCGAACCGGGGCACTGCAACTAATGAAAAACTGTTTTTT	CASSPNRGTATNEKLFF
TRBV7-3	TRBJ2-3	.	.	TGTGCCAGCAGCTTAACGATCGTACCAGGCGGCACAGATACGCAGTATTTT	CASSLTIVPGGTDTQYF
TRBV19	TRBJ2-3	once	.	TGTGCCAGTAGTATGGTGGCCCCTCCCACAGATACGCAGTATTTT	CASSMVAPPTDTQYF
TRBV7-9	TRBJ2-7	.	TRBD2	TGTGCCAGCAGCTTACCGGGGACTAGCGGCATCTACGAGCAGTACTTC	CASSLPGTSGIYEQYF
TRBV7-9	TRBJ1-4	.	.	TGTGCCAGCAGCTTCAGGGAAGAGGCAACTAATGAAAAACTGTTTTTT	CASSFREEATNEKLFF
TRBV7-3	TRBJ2-3	.	.	TGTGCCAGCAGCTTATCTTCCCGGGATTGGGATACGCAGTATTTT	CASSLSSRDWDTQYF
TRBV4-1	TRBJ2-7	.	.	TGCGCCAGCAGCCAGCTCCCGGGACCTTCCTACGAGCAGTACTTC	CASSQLPGPSYEQYF
TRBV5-1	TRBJ1-1	.	.	TGCGCCAGCAGCCTGGGACACCAAAACACTGAAGCTTTCTTT	CASSLGHQNTEAFF
TRBV4-1	TRBJ2-3	.	.	TGCGCCAGCAGCCAAGAATCCAGGCCGCTCACAGATACGCAGTATTTT	CASSQESRPLTDTQYF
TRBV28	TRBJ2-3	.	.	TGTGCCAGCAGTCTGCTAGGGATGGATACGCAGTATTTT	CASSLLGMDTQYF
TRBV5-1	TRBJ2-6	.	TRBD2	TGCGCCAGCAGCTTGAGCGGGGCTGGGGCCAACGTCCTGACTTTC	CASSLSGAGANVLTF
TRBV29-1	TRBJ1-3	.	TRBD1	TGCAGCGTTTCGAACAGGGGTTCTGGAAACACCATATATTTT	CSVSNRGSGNTIYF
TRBV4-2	TRBJ1-3	.	.	TGTGCCAGCAGCCCCTCGGTTAACTCTGGAAACACCATATATTTT	CASSPSVNSGNTIYF
TRBV14	TRBJ2-1	.	TRBD2	TGTGCCAGCAGCCAGCGTCCGGGACTAGCGGGACTCTCCTACAATGAGCAGTTCTTC	CASSQRPGLAGLSYNEQFF
TRBV27	TRBJ1-2	.	TRBD1	TGTGCCAGCAGTTTACAGGGGGCGACGGTTGGCTACACCTTC	CASSLQGATVGYTF
TRBV4-1	TRBJ2-1	.	.	TGCGCCAGCAGCCAAGGAATGGGAATAGGGGTATGGGAATCCCGACATGAGCAGTTCTTC	CASSQGMGIGVWESRHEQFF
TRBV7-2	TRBJ2-1	.	TRBD2	TGTGCCAGCAGCTTAGTGCTAGCGGCGAACAATGAGCAGTTCTTC	CASSLVLAANNEQFF
TRBV18	TRBJ2-7	.	TRBD1	TGTGCCAGCTCAAATCGGGACAGTCGATTCCTTTATACTTCCGTGGAGCAGTACTTC	CASSNRDSRFLYTSVEQYF
TRBV13	TRBJ2-1	.	.	TGTGCCAGCAGTATCCGGGACCACGTACGGAATGAGCAGTTCTTC	CASSIRDHVRNEQFF
TRBV5-5	TRBJ2-5	.	.	TGTGCCAGCAGCTTAGGTGGGAGGAGGCAAGAGACCCAGTACTTC	CASSLGGRRQETQYF
TRBV5-6	TRBJ2-3	.	.	TGTGCCAGCAGCACCGACAGGCTACCCACAGATACGCAGTATTTT	CASSTDRLPTDTQYF
TRBV5-5	TRBJ1-2	.	TRBD1	TGTGCCAGCAGCTTGGTTGGGTTTGAGGGGGCCAATGGCTACACCTTC	CASSLVGFEGANGYTF
TRBV6-6	TRBJ2-5	.	TRBD1	TGTGCCAGCAGCCGACAGGGGAGTGGGGTAGGGGAGACCCAGTACTTC	CASSRQGSGVGETQYF
TRBV4-1	TRBJ2-7	.	.	TGCGCCAGCAGCCAAGACCCAGGACTAACCTACGAGCAGTACTTC	CASSQDPGLTYEQYF
TRBV28	TRBJ1-5	.	.	TGTGCCAGCAGTCCGAGGGCGGTAGGCAATCAGCCCCAGCATTTT	CASSPRAVGNQPQHF
TRBV10-1	TRBJ1-1	.	.	TGCGCCAGCAGTGAGTCGAATATAGGGTCGAGGACTGAAGCTTTCTTT	CASSESNIGSRTEAFF
TRBV30	TRBJ2-2	.	.	TGTGCCTGGGGAACAGGGCTCACCGGGGAGCTGTTTTTT	CAWGTGLTGELFF
TRBV27	TRBJ2-5	.	.	TGTGCCAGCAGTCCGGGGACTGAACAAGAGACCCAGTACTTC	CASSPGTEQETQYF
TRBV10-2	TRBJ1-4	once	.	TGCGCCAGCACCGCCAGCTCCAATGAAAAACTGTTTTTT	CASTASSNEKLFF
TRBV7-8	TRBJ2-1	.	TRBD1	TGTGCCAGCAGCCAGGCCCGGACAGGGGAAAGTGAGCAGTTCTTC	CASSQARTGESEQFF
TRBV11-2	TRBJ2-7	.	.	TGTGCCAGCAGCTTGGGCAGGGATTGGTCCTACGAGCAGTACTTC	CASSLGRDWSYEQYF